This T cell receptor beta chain was profiled in a study of sequential checkpoint blockade in melanoma. Study in general: Arm A got nivolumab then ipilimumab; arm B the reverse, 1:1.

Here immunoSEQ multiplex PCR was the method, and the copy in TCRdb shows in-frame clones only, minus some. The sample holds under 25,000 clones, around 72% seen once. CDR1 is MNHEY and CDR2 is SVGAGI in the germline V gene. The CDR3 runs 13 residues. V was trimmed by 2 bases and J by 3 bases, leaving 8 bases between them. Documented treatment: randomized to nivolumab then ipilimumab (arm A) or the reverse (arm B). PBMC sorting kept live CD3+CD8+ cells without CD19 or CD56. This sequence was found in a human donor with melanoma. This chain joins TRBV6-5 and TRBJ2-7; D is perhaps TRBD2 (5 bases). Material: CD8+ T cells sorted from blood (inferred from file names), obtained from a patient given nivolumab and ipilimumab in sequence. The CDR3 nucleotides read TGTGCCAGCAGTTACCGAGAGGGCTACGAGCAGTACTTC. This encodes CASSYREGYEQYF.